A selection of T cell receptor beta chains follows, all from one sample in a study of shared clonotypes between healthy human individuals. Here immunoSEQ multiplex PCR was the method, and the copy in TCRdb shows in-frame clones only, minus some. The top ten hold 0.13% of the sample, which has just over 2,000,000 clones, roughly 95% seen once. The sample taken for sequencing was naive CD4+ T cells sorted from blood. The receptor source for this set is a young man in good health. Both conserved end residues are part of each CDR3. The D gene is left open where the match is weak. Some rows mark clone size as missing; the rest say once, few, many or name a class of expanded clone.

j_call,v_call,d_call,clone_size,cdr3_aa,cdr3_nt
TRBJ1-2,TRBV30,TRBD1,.,CALDPGQNNLNYGYTF,TGTGCCTTGGACCCGGGACAGAACAACCTCAACTATGGCTACACCTTC
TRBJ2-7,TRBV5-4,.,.,CASSLAGSYEQYF,TGTGCCAGCAGCTTGGCAGGGAGCTACGAGCAGTACTTC
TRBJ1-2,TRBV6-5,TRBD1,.,CASSFRDRGTYGYTF,TGTGCCAGCAGTTTCCGGGACAGGGGGACCTATGGCTACACCTTC
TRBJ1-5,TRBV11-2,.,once,CASSLAVGGNQPQHF,TGTGCCAGCAGCTTAGCGGTGGGGGGGAATCAGCCCCAGCATTTT
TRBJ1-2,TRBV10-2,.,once,CASSDWDIEAHGYTF,TGCGCCAGCAGTGATTGGGACATCGAAGCCCATGGCTACACCTTC
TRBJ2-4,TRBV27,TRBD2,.,CASSPLRLAGGPVAKNIQYF,TGTGCCAGCAGTCCCCTGAGACTAGCGGGAGGCCCGGTAGCCAAAAACATTCAGTACTTC
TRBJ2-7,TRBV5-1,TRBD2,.,CASSLATGGSYEQYF,TGCGCCAGCAGCTTGGCCACGGGGGGTTCCTACGAGCAGTACTTC
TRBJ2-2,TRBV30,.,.,CAWSAGNTGELFF,TGTGCCTGGAGTGCAGGAAACACCGGGGAGCTGTTTTTT
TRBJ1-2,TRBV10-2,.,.,CASTRGGNYGYTF,TGCGCCAGCACCCGTGGGGGGAACTATGGCTACACCTTC
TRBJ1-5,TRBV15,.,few,CATNRDSNQPQHF,TGTGCCACCAACAGGGATAGCAATCAGCCCCAGCATTTT
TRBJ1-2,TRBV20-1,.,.,CSGTGYFF,TGCAGTGGGACCGGTTACTTCTTC
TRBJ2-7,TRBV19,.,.,CASSINGPGESYEQYF,TGTGCCAGTAGTATAAATGGCCCAGGGGAGAGCTACGAGCAGTACTTC
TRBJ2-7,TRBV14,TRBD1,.,CASSQLPDRGYEQYF,TGTGCCAGCAGCCAACTGCCGGACAGGGGGTACGAGCAGTACTTC
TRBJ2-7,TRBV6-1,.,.,CASSEYRLGSYEQYF,TGTGCCAGCAGTGAATACAGGTTAGGGTCCTACGAGCAGTACTTC
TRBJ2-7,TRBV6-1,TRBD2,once,CASKQAGAVEQYF,TGTGCCAGCAAACAAGCGGGAGCGGTCGAGCAGTACTTC
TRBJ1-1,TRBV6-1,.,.,CASSGRRNTEAFF,TGTGCCAGCAGTGGTCGAAGGAACACTGAAGCTTTCTTT
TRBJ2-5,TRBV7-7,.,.,CASSLGTDRRFQETQYF,TGTGCTAGCAGCTTAGGGACGGACAGAAGATTTCAAGAGACCCAGTACTTC
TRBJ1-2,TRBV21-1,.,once,CASSKEGRRYGYTF,TGTGCCAGCAGCAAAGAGGGCAGGAGGTATGGCTACACCTTC
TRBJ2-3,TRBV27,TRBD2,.,CASSRSKVGTFSGGRTDTQYF,TGTGCCAGCAGCCGGTCAAAGGTTGGGACATTTAGCGGGGGACGGACAGATACGCAGTATTTT
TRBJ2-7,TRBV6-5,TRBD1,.,CASSYRDRGLYEQYF,TGTGCCAGCAGTTACCGGGACAGGGGTTTGTACGAGCAGTACTTC
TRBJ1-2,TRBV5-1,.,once,CASSLGGYGYTF,TGCGCCAGCAGCTTGGGCGGGTATGGCTACACCTTC
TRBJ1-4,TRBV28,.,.,CASKRQTTNEKLFF,TGTGCCAGCAAGCGGCAAACAACTAATGAAAAACTGTTTTTT
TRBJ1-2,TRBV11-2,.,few,CASSLARGSYGYTF,TGTGCCAGCAGCTTAGCGCGTGGAAGCTATGGCTACACCTTC
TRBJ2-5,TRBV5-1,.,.,CASSLFLTVLGGPEETQYF,TGCGCCAGCAGCTTGTTCCTTACCGTCTTGGGAGGCCCTGAAGAGACCCAGTACTTC